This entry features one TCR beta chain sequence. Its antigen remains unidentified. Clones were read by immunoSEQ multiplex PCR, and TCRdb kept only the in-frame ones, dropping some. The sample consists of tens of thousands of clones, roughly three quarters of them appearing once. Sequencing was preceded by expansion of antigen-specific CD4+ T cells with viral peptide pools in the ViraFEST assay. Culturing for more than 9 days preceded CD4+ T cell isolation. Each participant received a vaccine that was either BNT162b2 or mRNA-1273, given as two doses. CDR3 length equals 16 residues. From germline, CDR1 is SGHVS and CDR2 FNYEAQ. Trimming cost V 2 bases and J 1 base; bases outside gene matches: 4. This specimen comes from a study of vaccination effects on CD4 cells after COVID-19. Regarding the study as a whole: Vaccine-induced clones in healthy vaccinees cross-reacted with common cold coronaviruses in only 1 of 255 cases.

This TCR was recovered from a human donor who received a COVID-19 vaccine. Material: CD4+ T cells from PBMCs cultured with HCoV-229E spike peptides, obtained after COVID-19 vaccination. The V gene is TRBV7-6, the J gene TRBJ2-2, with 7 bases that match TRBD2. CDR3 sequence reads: CASSLNQRENTGELFF. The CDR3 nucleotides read TGTGCCAGCAGCTTAAACCAGCGGGAGAACACCGGGGAGCTGTTTTTT. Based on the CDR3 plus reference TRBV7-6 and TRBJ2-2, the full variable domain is GAGVSQSPRYKVTKRGQDVALRCDPISGHVSLYWYRQALGQGPEFLTYFNYEAQQDKSGLPNDRFSAERPEGSISTLTIQRTEQRDSAMYRCASSLNQRENTGELFFGEGSRLTVL.